Given below is one TCR beta chain in context. The antigen is unknown. Some clones are missing from TCRdb's copy, which holds only in-frame ones; the method was immunoSEQ multiplex PCR. The table records 25,000 to 30,000 clones, about 81% of them present only once. These data are taken from a study of T cell repertoires in ileal Crohn's disease. Turning to the study itself: Surgery for a complication: stricturing in 61%, penetrating in approximately 40%.

Findings and limits, study-wide: Compared with CD4 T cells, sorted CD8 cells carried more expanded clones.

Germline V gene lookup returns CDR1 MRHNA and CDR2 SNTAGT. There are 14 residues in the CDR3. The junction had 7 bases not matched to a gene; V was cut back by 5 bases and J by 8 bases. Sequenced material: ileal tissue. The source of this sequence is an adult with Crohn's disease. V gene TRBV6-4 combines with J gene TRBJ2-1; 9 bases map to TRBD2. DNA for the CDR3: TGTGCCAGCAGTAGGGAGCGGGGGGTCGATGAGCAGTTCTTC. Its translation: CASSRERGVDEQFF.